These 6 T cell receptor beta chains share one sample of origin, sequenced in a study of OX40 agonist ivuxolimab in advanced cancers. Profiling relied on immunoSEQ multiplex PCR, and the TCRdb table lists in-frame clones only, not all of them. The sample consists of 70,000 to 85,000 clones, roughly 87% of them appearing once. This sample comprised CD4+ or CD8+ T cells sorted from blood, obtained in a trial of the OX40 agonist ivuxolimab. Receptors were obtained from an adult with an advanced solid tumor such as melanoma, head and neck, liver or kidney cancer.

V and J are TRBV28 and TRBJ2-5, with 10 bases matching TRBD1. The CDR3 is 16 residues long. V dropped 1 base and J dropped 3; count of bases not matched to a gene: 5. The V gene's germline CDR1 is MDHEN and CDR2 SYDVKM. Written as DNA, the CDR3 is TGTGCCAGCAGTTTATCTCCCGGGACAGGGGAAGAGACCCAGTACTTC. Its translation is CASSLSPGTGEETQYF.

This chain joins TRBV7-3 and TRBJ2-1, with 8 nucleotides matching TRBD2. Germline CDR1 reads SGHTA; CDR2 reads FQGTGA. After removal of 1 base from V and 1 base from J, the junction contained 3 bases not matched to a gene. The CDR3 has 16 residues. Here the CDR3 DNA reads TGTGCCAGCAGCTTAATGGGGACTAGGTCCTACAATGAGCAGTTCTTC. Translating it yields CASSLMGTRSYNEQFF.

V usage is TRBV5-6 and J usage is TRBJ2-3, with D hard to call. With 2 bases removed from V and 2 bases from J, the gap between germline ends came to 3 bases. The CDR3 spans 12 residues. Germline V gene data show CDR1 as SGHDT and CDR2 as YYEEEE. CDR3 protein: CASSLATDTQYF. The CDR3 DNA reads as TGTGCCAGCAGCTTAGCCACAGATACGCAGTATTTT. The full variable domain, in which reference TRBV5-6 and TRBJ2-3 provide the parts outside the CDR3, is DAGVTQSPTHLIKTRGQQVTLRCSPKSGHDTVSWYQQALGQGPQFIFQYYEEEERQRGNFPDRFSGHQFPNYSSELNVNALLLGDSALYLCASSLATDTQYFGPGTRLTVL.

The gene calls are TRBV14 and TRBJ2-3, with D hard to call. This CDR3 contains 12 residues. Per the germline V gene, CDR1 is SGHDN and CDR2 is FVKESK. Trimming cost V 2 bases and J 7 bases, with 7 bases left between them. The CDR3 DNA reads as TGTGCCAGCAGCCAATCTTGGTATACGCAGTATTTT. Translating gives CASSQSWYTQYF.

The count of this clone is one. The chain carries TRBV30 and TRBJ2-5; D gene ambiguous. CDR1 and CDR2 (germline): GTSNPN, SVGIG (reference sequence). Trimming shortened V by 1 base and J by 0 bases, and 6 bases separated the two germline ends. The CDR3 length is 13 residues. As DNA, the CDR3 is TGTGCCTGGAGTGGACGTTACCAAGAGACCCAGTACTTC. This gives the protein CAWSGRYQETQYF.

This clone has only a few counts. The chain has TRBV23-1 and TRBJ2-7, with 8 bases identical to TRBD1. TRBV23-1 is an ORF, and what it does is uncertain. This CDR3 region has 15 residues. The junction had 2 bases not matched to a gene; V was cut back by 1 base and J by 0 bases. CDR3 residues: CASSQFGTGSYEQYF. The CDR3 DNA reads TGCGCCAGCAGTCAATTCGGGACAGGCTCCTACGAGCAGTACTTC.